This T cell receptor (beta chain) was captured in a study of coeliac disease. At the level of the study: Coeliac patients had active, refractory type I, or gluten-free-diet-controlled disease.

Study-level points and caveats: Of coeliac lamina propria samples, about 50% of the 18 held published gliadin-specific TRB sequences, versus 1 of 6 controls. Largely private TRB repertoires meant most sequences were sample-unique.

There are 15 residues in the CDR3. Germline lookup yields CDR1 SSHAT and CDR2 FNYEAQ (reference sequence). The table came from immunoSEQ multiplex PCR; TCRdb's copy has only in-frame clones and leaves some out. The profile shows thousands of clones, about three quarters of them singletons. The sample holds a few counts of this clone. The antigen is undetermined. A read error may account for a junction end that differs from germline. The receptor's source is a man aged 25-45 years with celiac disease. V is TRBV7-7 and J is TRBJ2-2, with D possibly being TRBD2 (6 bases). Sequencing used lamina propria lymphocytes from the gut. CDR3 sequence (DNA): TGTGCTAGCAGCTTAACGGGAGTCGGGACCGGGGAGCTGTTTTTT. As protein: CASSLTGVGTGELFF.